A single sample gave rise to the 28 T cell receptor beta chains below, sequenced in a study of CD8 T cells in Susac syndrome. Random hexamers primed reverse transcription of about 0.45 to 1 ug RNA. In TCRdb, the immunoSEQ multiplex PCR reads were re-called with MiXCR into one record per CDR3 protein. The sample consists of some 76,000 distinct CDR3 sequences, 91% of them appearing once. The material sequenced was CD8+ T cells from PBMCs. The receptor source for this set is a human donor with multiple sclerosis.

The chain carries TRBV27 and TRBJ2-7; TRBD2 matches at 11 bases. Germline CDR1 MNHEY, CDR2 SMNVEV (reference sequence). Germline trimming cut 4 bases from V and 6 bases from J; bases unmatched to any gene: 11. The CDR3 spans 16 residues. In DNA, the CDR3 is TGTGCCAGCAGTTGGTCAACCGGGACTAGCGGAAGCGAGCAGTACTTC. Amino acid sequence: CASSWSTGTSGSEQYF.

The chain has TRBV19 and TRBJ1-2, with 8 bases aligning to TRBD1. With V trimmed by 2 bases and J by 4 bases, 6 bases remained unmatched. Germline V gene lookup returns CDR1 LNHDA and CDR2 SQIVND (reference sequence). CDR3 size: 15 residues. The CDR3 bases are TGTGCCAGTAGTATATCCCGGGACAGGACCTATGGCTACACCTTC. Translated: CASSISRDRTYGYTF.

The chain combines TRBV28 with TRBJ2-1; 8 bases match TRBD1. Per the germline V gene, CDR1 is MDHEN and CDR2 is SYDVKM. The CDR3 extends over 15 amino acids. V shed 8 bases, J shed 5 bases, and the junction held 11 bases outside the gene matches. The CDR3 DNA sequence: TGTGCCAGCGAGATTCGACAGGGGAAGAACAATGAGCAGTTCTTC. As protein: CASEIRQGKNNEQFF. The whole variable domain, filled in from reference TRBV28 and TRBJ2-1, reads DVKVTQSSRYLVKRTGEKVFLECVQDMDHENMFWYRQDPGLGLRLIYFSYDVKMKEKGDIPEGYSVSREKKERFSLILESASTNQTSMYLCASEIRQGKNNEQFFGPGTRLTVL.

The chain is built from TRBV20-1 and TRBJ2-1, with 8 bases that match TRBD2. V trimming: 0 bases; J trimming: 6 bases; junction bases outside the gene matches: 10. Germline lookup yields CDR1 DFQATT and CDR2 SNEGSKA (reference sequence). This CDR3 has 16 residues. CDR3 coding DNA: TGCAGTGCTAGAGATAGGCTAGCGGGCCCCGGCAATGAGCAGTTCTTC. This encodes CSARDRLAGPGNEQFF.

The chain has TRBV7-6 and TRBJ2-7; TRBD2 aligns across 11 bases. Germline V gives CDR1 SGHVS, CDR2 FNYEAQ. This CDR3 is 17 amino acids long. The J segment lost 5 bases and the V segment lost 0 bases, leaving 9 bases of the junction unmatched. Written as DNA, the CDR3 is TGTGCCAGCAGCTTAGCGCCGACTAGCGGGATGTACAACGAGCAGTACTTC. Translation: CASSLAPTSGMYNEQYF.

The V and J genes are TRBV5-1 and TRBJ1-2; 7 bases line up with TRBD1. CDR1 is SGHRS, CDR2 YFSETQ, per germline. V was clipped by 0 bases and J by 7 bases; unmatched bases: 21. The CDR3 extends over 19 amino acids. The CDR3 sequence is CASSLAWPIRKQGRRGYTF. The CDR3 DNA reads TGCGCCAGCAGCTTGGCCTGGCCCATAAGGAAACAGGGGAGACGTGGCTACACCTTC.

The V and J genes are TRBV6-5 and TRBJ1-5, with unresolved D. Germline CDR1 is MNHEY and CDR2 is SVGAGI. This CDR3 region has 13 residues. Trimming removed 7 bases at V and 4 bases at J, with 11 bases between. CDR3: CASTSGVNQPQHF. The CDR3, as DNA: TGTGCCAGCACCAGCGGGGTGAATCAGCCCCAGCATTTT.

This chain links TRBV28 with TRBJ2-7, with D unresolved. The germline gives CDR1 MDHEN, CDR2 SYDVKM. There are 16 residues in the CDR3. V dropped 6 bases and J dropped 6 bases, with 24 bases sitting between them. CDR3: CASRTRHGEPSSEQYF. DNA for the CDR3: TGTGCCAGCAGAACACGCCACGGAGAACCTTCTTCCGAGCAGTACTTC.

The chain employs TRBV20-1 and TRBJ2-5; D is ambiguous. The V end lost 4 bases, the J end lost 0 bases, and 9 bases lay between the germline ends. Per the germline V gene, CDR1 is DFQATT and CDR2 is SNEGSKA (reference sequence). CDR3 size: 13 residues. Here the CDR3 reads CSATPQDQETQYF. For the CDR3, the DNA is TGCAGTGCTACTCCGCAGGACCAAGAGACCCAGTACTTC.

This sequence joins TRBV2 and TRBJ2-3; D unclear. Trimming stripped 6 bases from V and 0 bases from J, with 13 bases between. The CDR3 is 15 residues long. Looked up from germline, CDR1 is SNHLY and CDR2 is FYNNEI. CDR3 coding DNA: TGTGCCAGCAGCGAGATAATGTCTAGCACAGATACGCAGTATTTT. Translation gives CASSEIMSSTDTQYF.

J is TRBJ1-6 and V is TRBV27, with TRBD1 as a possible D gene (6 bases). Germline-derived CDR1 and CDR2 are MNHEY and SMNVEV (reference sequence). V was shortened by 6 bases and J by 10 bases, with 13 bases between the two germline ends. The CDR3 loop spans 13 amino acids. DNA for the CDR3: TGTGCCAGCAGCCAGGGGTTGGGATCACCCCTCCACTTT. Residues: CASSQGLGSPLHF.

This clonotype showed up just a few times. The J gene is TRBJ2-6, the V gene TRBV19, with D maybe TRBD2 (6 bases). The germline V gene encodes CDR1 LNHDA and CDR2 SQIVND (reference sequence). V dropped 5 bases and J dropped 4 bases, with 9 bases sitting between them. The length of the CDR3 is 14 residues. The CDR3 is CASSPSVGANVLTF. DNA for the CDR3: TGTGCCAGTAGTCCTAGCGTCGGGGCCAACGTCCTGACTTTC.

The chain recombines TRBV13 with TRBJ2-1, with 11 bases matching TRBD2. CDR1 is PRHDT, CDR2 FYEKMQ, per germline (reference sequence). The CDR3 runs to 16 residues. The V and J ends lost 5 bases and 6 bases, in that order; junction bases with no gene match: 9. The CDR3 DNA reads as TGTGCCAGCAGCCCTAGCCCTAGCGGGAGGATCAATGAGCAGTTCTTC. Translation: CASSPSPSGRINEQFF.

The chain uses TRBV4-3 and TRBJ2-1; D may be TRBD2 (6 bases). Germline lookup yields CDR1 LGHNA and CDR2 YSLEER. Deletions cut 4 bases from V and 2 bases from J, with 18 bases between. The CDR3 covers 17 residues. The CDR3 spells CASSRSNLAYPYNEQFF. DNA of the CDR3: TGCGCCAGCAGCCGCAGTAATCTAGCGTATCCCTACAATGAGCAGTTCTTC.

The V and J genes are TRBV19 and TRBJ2-2; perhaps TRBD2 as D (6 bases). The CDR3 is 16 amino acids. Deletions cut 4 bases from V and 0 bases from J, with 12 bases between. Germline CDR1 LNHDA, CDR2 SQIVND (reference sequence). CDR3 amino acids: CASSKRTTANTGELFF. DNA of the CDR3: TGTGCCAGTAGTAAACGGACTACAGCGAACACCGGGGAGCTGTTTTTT.

The chain employs TRBV27 and TRBJ2-3, with D perhaps given as TRBD1 or TRBD2 (5 bases each). CDR3 length: 16 amino acids. Germline V gene sequence: CDR1 MNHEY, CDR2 SMNVEV (reference sequence). The V gene lost 1 base and the J gene lost 2 bases, with 13 bases spanning the gap. CDR3 region: CASSLWSPGPTDTQYF. In DNA form, the CDR3 reads TGTGCCAGCAGTTTATGGTCTCCGGGACCCACAGATACGCAGTATTTT.

V and J are TRBV5-6 and TRBJ2-3, with TRBD2 identical over 7 bases. Germline-derived CDR1 and CDR2 are SGHDT and YYEEEE. CDR3 length: 13 amino acids. J gave up 10 bases and V 2 bases, and 7 bases lay outside the gene matches. CDR3 in amino acids: CASSLGGRDPQYF. The DNA for the CDR3 is TGTGCCAGCAGCTTAGGTGGGAGGGACCCGCAGTATTTT.

This chain uses TRBV11-2 with TRBJ2-5; D could derive from TRBD1 or TRBD2 (6 bases each). V was shortened by 3 bases and J by 1 base, with 15 bases between the two germline ends. The V gene's germline CDR1 is SGHAT and CDR2 FQNNGV. The CDR3 has 16 residues. CDR3 nucleotides: TGTGCCAGCAGCTTCCTCGAGGGGGGTCCCCAAGAGACCCAGTACTTC. Its protein product is CASSFLEGGPQETQYF.

The rearrangement joins TRBV5-8 to TRBJ2-3; maybe TRBD2 (5 bases). Germline CDR1 SGHTS, CDR2 YDEGEE. V was pared by 4 bases and J by 0 bases, with 9 bases between. CDR3 size: 14 residues. Here the CDR3 DNA reads TGTGCCAGCAGCCTCCTAGCTAGCACAGATACGCAGTATTTT. Translating it yields CASSLLASTDTQYF.

The V call is TRBV9, the J call TRBJ1-1; D ambiguous. In germline, CDR1 is SGDLS, CDR2 YYNGEE. Trimming removed 0 bases at V and 1 base at J, with 4 bases between. This CDR3 has 13 residues. The CDR3 DNA is TGTGCCAGCAGCGTAGTGGCGAACACTGAAGCTTTCTTT. This encodes CASSVVANTEAFF.

The rearrangement uses TRBV5-4 and TRBJ1-1; D unclear. There are 12 residues in the CDR3. The V gene's germline CDR1 is SGHNT and CDR2 YYREEE (reference sequence). With 7 bases removed from V and 4 bases from J, the gap between germline ends came to 11 bases. CDR3 bases: TGTGCCAGCCACGGGGTAGGCACTGAAGCTTTCTTT. Residues: CASHGVGTEAFF.

The chain links TRBV11-2 to TRBJ2-7; D is ambiguous. CDR1 and CDR2 (germline): SGHAT, FQNNGV. V was trimmed by 1 base and J by 6 bases, leaving 10 bases between them. This CDR3 has 13 residues. CDR3 DNA: TGTGCCAGCAGCTTAGCCGATTGGGGCGAGCAGTACTTC. Translating it yields CASSLADWGEQYF.

V usage is TRBV5-4 and J usage is TRBJ1-5, with D possibly matching TRBD1 (5 bases). Germline assignment: CDR1 SGHNT and CDR2 YYREEE (reference sequence). Trimming took off 3 bases at V and 7 bases at J, with 14 bases between the two ends. CDR3 length: 14 amino acids. The DNA of the CDR3 is TGTGCCAGCAGCTCGTCAGGGTCGGGGCAGCCCCAGCATTTT. This gives the protein CASSSSGSGQPQHF. The full variable domain, in which reference TRBV5-4 and TRBJ1-5 provide the parts outside the CDR3, is ETGVTQSPTHLIKTRGQQVTLRCSSQSGHNTVSWYQQALGQGPQFIFQYYREEENGRGNFPPRFSGLQFPNYSSELNVNALELDDSALYLCASSSSGSGQPQHFGDGTRLSIL.

The V and J genes are TRBV5-1 and TRBJ1-2, with a tentative D call TRBD1 (5 bases). The V end lost 0 bases, the J end lost 4 bases, and 16 bases lay between the germline ends. CDR1 and CDR2 from the germline V gene are SGHRS and YFSETQ. The CDR3 totals 16 residues. CDR3 bases: TGCGCCAGCAGCTTGGCCGGGCCGGGGACCCCCTATGGCTACACCTTC. Encoded protein: CASSLAGPGTPYGYTF.

The rearrangement uses TRBV6-2 or TRBV6-3 and TRBJ2-7; D remains unclear. The CDR3 has 12 residues. Germline lookup yields CDR1 MNHEY and CDR2 SVGEGT. V dropped 4 bases and J dropped 7 bases, with 11 bases sitting between them. The CDR3 DNA is TGTGCCAGCAGTTTTTCCCCCGGTGAGCAGTACTTC. It specifies CASSFSPGEQYF.

This chain connects TRBV11-2 to TRBJ2-5; D not resolved. Germline V gives CDR1 SGHAT, CDR2 FQNNGV. Trimming removed 5 bases from V and 5 bases from J, with 21 bases in between. This CDR3 region has 16 residues. The CDR3 coding sequence is TGTGCCAGCAGCCAAACAAGGGATTTTAGAGAGGAGACCCAGTACTTC. Its protein is CASSQTRDFREETQYF.

The chain couples TRBV10-2 to TRBJ2-7; 8 bases match TRBD1. Germline CDR1 and CDR2: WSHSY and SAAADI. The CDR3 is 14 amino acids. V gave up 8 bases and J gave up 5 bases; unmatched junction bases: 11. The CDR3 reads CASHHGRGRNEQYF. DNA for the CDR3: TGCGCCAGCCACCATGGCAGGGGGCGTAACGAGCAGTACTTC.

The chain uses TRBV28 and TRBJ1-5; tentatively, D is TRBD1 (5 bases). Germline loops: CDR1 MDHEN, CDR2 SYDVKM. V lost 6 bases to trimming and J lost 3 bases, with 12 bases between them. The CDR3 spans 14 residues. CDR3 DNA sequence: TGTGCCAGCAGCCTGGGACCGATCAATCAGCCCCAGCATTTT. This sequence encodes CASSLGPINQPQHF.